This record looks at one TCR beta chain sequence and its context. This entry is derived from a study of shared clonotypes between healthy human individuals. Measured with immunoSEQ multiplex PCR; TCRdb has only the in-frame clones, and not every one. The profile covers roughly 1,000,000 clones, with about 80% appearing a single time and about 0.52% taken by the ten largest. This CDR3 spans 13 amino acids. CDR1 and CDR2 from the germline V gene are MNHEY and SVGAGI. The V and J ends lost 10 bases and 0 bases, in that order; junction bases with no gene match: 3. The clonotype originates from a man between 18 and 29 years old in good health. Some clones in this sample may be carry-over from other donors' samples. The gene calls are TRBV6-5 and TRBJ2-1, with 7 bases that match TRBD1. What was sequenced was memory CD4+ T cells from PBMCs. Subset: CD45RA-negative fraction. The CDR3 loop reads CATNRGSYNEQFF. CDR3 nucleotides: TGTGCCACAAACAGGGGCTCCTACAATGAGCAGTTCTTC.